The clone carrying this TCR beta chain came up a few times. The sample originates from a study of kidney transplant recipient with SARS-CoV-2 infection. Germline V gene data show CDR1 as MDHEN and CDR2 as SYDVKM. CDR3 length equals 16 residues. Trimming took off 2 bases at V and 0 bases at J, with 14 bases between the two ends. TCRdb re-called the reads through MiXCR, storing one row per CDR3 protein. The top ten clones hold about 7% of a sample with 250,000 or so distinct CDR3 sequences, about 30% of them seen once. The chain is built from TRBV28 and TRBJ2-7; D gene ambiguous. This clonotype was obtained from a male patient in his 30s who had COVID-19 and was a kidney transplant recipient. Some T cells could come from the graft donor. The sequenced sample was a blood sample, obtained at baseline and between days 110 and 120 from a kidney transplant recipient. The CDR3, as DNA: TGTGCCAGCAGTTTAACGCTGCAGCTCAGCTCCTACGAGCAGTACTTC. Its protein is CASSLTLQLSSYEQYF.